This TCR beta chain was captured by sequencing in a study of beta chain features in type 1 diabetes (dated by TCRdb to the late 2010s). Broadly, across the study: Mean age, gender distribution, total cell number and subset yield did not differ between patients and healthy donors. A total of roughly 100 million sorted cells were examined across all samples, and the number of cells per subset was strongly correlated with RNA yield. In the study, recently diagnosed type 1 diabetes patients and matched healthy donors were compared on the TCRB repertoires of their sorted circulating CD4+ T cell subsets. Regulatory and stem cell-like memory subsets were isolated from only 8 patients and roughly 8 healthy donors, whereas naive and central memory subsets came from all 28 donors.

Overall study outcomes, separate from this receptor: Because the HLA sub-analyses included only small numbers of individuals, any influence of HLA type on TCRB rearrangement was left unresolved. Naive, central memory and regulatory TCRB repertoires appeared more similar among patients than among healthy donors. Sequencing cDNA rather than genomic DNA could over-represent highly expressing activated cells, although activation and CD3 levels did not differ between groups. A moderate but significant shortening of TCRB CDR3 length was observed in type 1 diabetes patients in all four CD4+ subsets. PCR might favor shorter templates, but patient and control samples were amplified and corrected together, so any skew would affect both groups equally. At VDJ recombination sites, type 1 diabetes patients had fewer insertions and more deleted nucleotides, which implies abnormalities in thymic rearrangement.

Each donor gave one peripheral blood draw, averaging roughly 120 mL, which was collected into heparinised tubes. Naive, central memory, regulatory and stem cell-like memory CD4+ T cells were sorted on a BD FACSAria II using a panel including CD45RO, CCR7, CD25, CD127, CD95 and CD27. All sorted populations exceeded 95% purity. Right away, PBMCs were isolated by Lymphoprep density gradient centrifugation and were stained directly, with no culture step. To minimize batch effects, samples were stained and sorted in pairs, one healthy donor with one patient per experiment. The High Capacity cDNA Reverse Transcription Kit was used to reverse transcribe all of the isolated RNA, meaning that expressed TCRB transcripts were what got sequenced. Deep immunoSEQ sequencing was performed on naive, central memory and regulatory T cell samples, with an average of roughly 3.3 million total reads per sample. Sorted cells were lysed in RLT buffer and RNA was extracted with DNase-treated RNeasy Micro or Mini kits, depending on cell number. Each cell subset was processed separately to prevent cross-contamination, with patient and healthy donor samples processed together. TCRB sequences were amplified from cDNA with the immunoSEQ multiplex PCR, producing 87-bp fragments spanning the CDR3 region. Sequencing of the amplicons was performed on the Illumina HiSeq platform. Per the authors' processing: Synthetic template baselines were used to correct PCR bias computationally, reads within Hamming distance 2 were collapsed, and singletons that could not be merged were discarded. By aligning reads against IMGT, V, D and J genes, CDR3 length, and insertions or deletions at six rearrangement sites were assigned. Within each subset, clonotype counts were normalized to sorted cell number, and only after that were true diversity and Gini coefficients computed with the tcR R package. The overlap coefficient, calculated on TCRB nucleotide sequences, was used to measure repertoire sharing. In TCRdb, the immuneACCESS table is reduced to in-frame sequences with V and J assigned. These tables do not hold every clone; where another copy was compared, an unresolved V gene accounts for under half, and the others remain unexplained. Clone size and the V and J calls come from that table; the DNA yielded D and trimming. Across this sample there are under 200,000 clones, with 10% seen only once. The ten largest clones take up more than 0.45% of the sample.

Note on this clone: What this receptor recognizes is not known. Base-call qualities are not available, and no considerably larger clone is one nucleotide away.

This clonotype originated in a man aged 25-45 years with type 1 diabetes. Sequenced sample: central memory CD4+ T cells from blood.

For the CDR3, the sequence is CASTRQDGNTEAFF. In nucleotide form, the sequence is TGCGCCAGCACACGACAGGACGGGAACACTGAAGCTTTCTTT. The rearrangement joined TRBV5-1 to TRBJ1-1, with a tentative D gene TRBD1 over 6 matching bases. V loses 6 bases of germline sequence and J loses 1 base, and the interval between the two ends is 13 bases. For CDR1 and CDR2, the germline V gene lists SGHRS and YFSETQ. The CDR3 sequence holds 14 residues, the cysteine and phenylalanine included. The sequence is cut down to CDR3 DNA, 42 bases in frame from base 1.